This is a list of T cell receptor beta chains from one sample in a study of blood T cell repertoires in COVID-19. Only in-frame clones appear in the TCRdb table, and some are missing; sequencing was by immunoSEQ multiplex PCR. This sample has a few hundred thousand clones, with roughly 86% found just once. Sequences were obtained from peripheral blood. These receptors were collected from a man aged 35 to 55 who had recovered from COVID-19. Each CDR3 is given with its conserved first and last residue. D genes are given only for firm matches. Where a row states a size, it is once, few, many or the class of an expanded clone; other rows omit it.

CDR3 protein: CATSVRGGQYNEQFF
CDR3 DNA: TGTGCCACCAGCGTTCGAGGCGGACAGTACAATGAGCAGTTCTTC
V gene: TRBV15
J gene: TRBJ2-1
D gene: .
clone size: .

CDR3 protein: CASSIGTQGNQPQHF
CDR3 DNA: TGTGCCAGTAGTATAGGAACTCAGGGCAATCAGCCCCAGCATTTT
V gene: TRBV19
J gene: TRBJ1-5
D gene: .
clone size: .

CDR3 protein: CASSLAGQGAGELFF
CDR3 DNA: TGCGCCAGCAGCTTGGCGGGACAGGGGGCCGGGGAGCTGTTTTTT
V gene: TRBV5-1
J gene: TRBJ2-2
D gene: TRBD1
clone size: .

CDR3 protein: CASSGRPGQGENQPQHF
CDR3 DNA: TGCGCCAGCAGTGGGAGACCGGGACAGGGCGAGAATCAGCCCCAGCATTTT
V gene: TRBV10-1
J gene: TRBJ1-5
D gene: TRBD1
clone size: .

CDR3 protein: CASSPTSSSTDTQYF
CDR3 DNA: TGTGCCAGCAGCCCGACTAGTTCCAGCACAGATACGCAGTATTTT
V gene: TRBV9
J gene: TRBJ2-3
D gene: .
clone size: .

CDR3 protein: CSVEGRGLAGAQVEQFF
CDR3 DNA: TGCAGCGTCGAGGGGAGAGGACTAGCGGGGGCCCAAGTCGAGCAGTTCTTC
V gene: TRBV29-1
J gene: TRBJ2-1
D gene: TRBD2
clone size: .

CDR3 protein: CASRPGQLQDGYTF
CDR3 DNA: TGCGCCAGCAGACCGGGACAGCTTCAAGATGGCTACACCTTC
V gene: TRBV5-1
J gene: TRBJ1-2
D gene: TRBD1
clone size: .

CDR3 protein: CASSLDRGTSYEQYF
CDR3 DNA: TGTGCCAGCAGTTTGGACAGGGGCACCTCCTACGAGCAGTACTTC
V gene: TRBV6-5
J gene: TRBJ2-7
D gene: TRBD1
clone size: once

CDR3 protein: CASSFDLAGPFYNEQFF
CDR3 DNA: TGTGCCAGCAGTTTCGATTTAGCGGGACCATTCTACAATGAGCAGTTCTTC
V gene: TRBV2
J gene: TRBJ2-1
D gene: TRBD2
clone size: .

CDR3 protein: CASSLVPAQGVNEQYF
CDR3 DNA: TGTGCCAGCAGCTTAGTCCCGGCACAGGGCGTCAACGAGCAGTACTTC
V gene: TRBV7-2
J gene: TRBJ2-7
D gene: .
clone size: .

CDR3 protein: CASSGGGALSEQYF
CDR3 DNA: TGCGCCAGCAGTGGCGGGGGGGCGTTATCCGAGCAGTACTTC
V gene: TRBV10-2
J gene: TRBJ2-7
D gene: TRBD2
clone size: .

CDR3 protein: CASSPGRWGANTGELFF
CDR3 DNA: TGTGCCAGCAGCCCTGGACGTTGGGGGGCGAACACCGGGGAGCTGTTTTTT
V gene: TRBV2
J gene: TRBJ2-2
D gene: .
clone size: .

CDR3 protein: CASSRQGGTEAFF
CDR3 DNA: TGTGCCAGCAGTCGACAGGGAGGAACTGAAGCTTTCTTT
V gene: TRBV7-3
J gene: TRBJ1-1
D gene: TRBD1
clone size: few

CDR3 protein: CATSIRVNQPQHF
CDR3 DNA: TGTGCCACCAGCATCAGGGTCAATCAGCCCCAGCATTTT
V gene: TRBV15
J gene: TRBJ1-5
D gene: .
clone size: .

CDR3 protein: CASSISGRGSYEQYF
CDR3 DNA: TGTGCCAGTAGTATTTCCGGCAGGGGCTCCTACGAGCAGTACTTC
V gene: TRBV19
J gene: TRBJ2-7
D gene: .
clone size: .

CDR3 protein: CASSQPGQGLYEQYF
CDR3 DNA: TGTGCCAGCAGCCAGCCGGGACAGGGACTGTACGAGCAGTACTTC
V gene: TRBV7-9
J gene: TRBJ2-7
D gene: TRBD1
clone size: .

CDR3 protein: CASTPRGTRVPDTQYF
CDR3 DNA: TGTGCCAGCACCCCCAGGGGGACTAGGGTCCCAGATACGCAGTATTTT
V gene: TRBV27
J gene: TRBJ2-3
D gene: .
clone size: .

CDR3 protein: CASSLGFSSGGLAKNTQYF
CDR3 DNA: TGCGCCAGCAGCTTGGGTTTTTCTAGCGGGGGCCTCGCGAAAAATACGCAGTATTTT
V gene: TRBV5-1
J gene: TRBJ2-3
D gene: TRBD2
clone size: .

CDR3 protein: CASSLGGLQGDTEAFF
CDR3 DNA: TGTGCCAGCAGCTTGGGGGGTTTACAGGGAGACACTGAAGCTTTCTTT
V gene: TRBV5-4
J gene: TRBJ1-1
D gene: .
clone size: .

CDR3 protein: CASSYSSPRGVGYEQYF
CDR3 DNA: TGTGCCAGCAGTTACTCCTCCCCCCGGGGGGTTGGGTACGAGCAGTACTTC
V gene: TRBV6-2/TRBV6-3
J gene: TRBJ2-7
D gene: TRBD2
clone size: .

CDR3 protein: CATSRLSGTGGTEAFF
CDR3 DNA: TGTGCCACCAGCAGACTCTCCGGGACAGGGGGCACTGAAGCTTTCTTT
V gene: TRBV15
J gene: TRBJ1-1
D gene: TRBD1
clone size: .

CDR3 protein: CASSFDSTAYGYTF
CDR3 DNA: TGTGCCAGCAGCTTTGATTCGACAGCCTATGGCTACACCTTC
V gene: TRBV7-2
J gene: TRBJ1-2
D gene: .
clone size: .

CDR3 protein: CASRDLADIGADTQYF
CDR3 DNA: TGTGCCAGCAGGGACCTAGCGGATATTGGAGCAGATACGCAGTATTTT
V gene: TRBV4-2
J gene: TRBJ2-3
D gene: TRBD2
clone size: .

CDR3 protein: CASSRLLAGGDTQYF
CDR3 DNA: TGTGCCAGTAGTAGACTACTAGCGGGGGGAGATACGCAGTATTTT
V gene: TRBV19
J gene: TRBJ2-3
D gene: TRBD2
clone size: .

CDR3 protein: CASSLAPWRGGPGDTQYF
CDR3 DNA: TGTGCCAGCAGCTTAGCCCCCTGGCGGGGGGGCCCGGGAGATACGCAGTATTTT
V gene: TRBV7-8
J gene: TRBJ2-3
D gene: TRBD2
clone size: once

CDR3 protein: CASSQVKPQGIEKLFF
CDR3 DNA: TGTGCCAGCAGCCAAGTTAAGCCACAGGGGATCGAAAAACTGTTTTTT
V gene: TRBV3-1/TRBV3-2
J gene: TRBJ1-4
D gene: TRBD1
clone size: .

CDR3 protein: CAWYSGRTPNEQFF
CDR3 DNA: TGTGCCTGGTATAGCGGGAGGACCCCCAATGAGCAGTTCTTC
V gene: TRBV30
J gene: TRBJ2-1
D gene: TRBD2
clone size: .

CDR3 protein: CASSASSGSPTDTQYF
CDR3 DNA: TGTGCCAGCAGTGCGTCAAGCGGGAGCCCCACAGATACGCAGTATTTT
V gene: TRBV6-1
J gene: TRBJ2-3
D gene: TRBD2
clone size: .

CDR3 protein: CASSPRGLAGGEQFF
CDR3 DNA: TGTGCCAGCAGCCCGCGAGGGCTAGCGGGAGGGGAGCAGTTCTTC
V gene: TRBV7-3
J gene: TRBJ2-1
D gene: TRBD2
clone size: .

CDR3 protein: CASSLDRGNYGYTF
CDR3 DNA: TGCGCCAGCAGCTTGGATAGGGGAAACTATGGCTACACCTTC
V gene: TRBV5-1
J gene: TRBJ1-2
D gene: .
clone size: .

CDR3 protein: CASSFGQGSYF
CDR3 DNA: .
V gene: TRBV5-6
J gene: TRBJ2-5
D gene: .
clone size: few